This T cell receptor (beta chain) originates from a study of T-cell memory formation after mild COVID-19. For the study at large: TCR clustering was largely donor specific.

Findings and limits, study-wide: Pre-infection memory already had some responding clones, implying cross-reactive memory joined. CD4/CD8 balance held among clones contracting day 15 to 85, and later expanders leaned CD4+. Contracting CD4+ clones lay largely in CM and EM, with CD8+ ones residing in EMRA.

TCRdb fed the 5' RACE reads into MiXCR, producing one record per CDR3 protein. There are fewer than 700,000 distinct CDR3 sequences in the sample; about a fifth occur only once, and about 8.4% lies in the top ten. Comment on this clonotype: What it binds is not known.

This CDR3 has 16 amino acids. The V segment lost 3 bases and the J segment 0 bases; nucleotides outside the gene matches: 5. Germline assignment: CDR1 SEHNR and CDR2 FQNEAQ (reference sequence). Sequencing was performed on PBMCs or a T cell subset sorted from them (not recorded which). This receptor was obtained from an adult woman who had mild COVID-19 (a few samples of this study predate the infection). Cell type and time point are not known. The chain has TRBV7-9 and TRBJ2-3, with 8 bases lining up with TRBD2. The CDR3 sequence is CASSFGASGSTDTQYF. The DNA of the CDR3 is TGTGCCAGCAGCTTCGGGGCTAGCGGGAGCACAGATACGCAGTATTTT.